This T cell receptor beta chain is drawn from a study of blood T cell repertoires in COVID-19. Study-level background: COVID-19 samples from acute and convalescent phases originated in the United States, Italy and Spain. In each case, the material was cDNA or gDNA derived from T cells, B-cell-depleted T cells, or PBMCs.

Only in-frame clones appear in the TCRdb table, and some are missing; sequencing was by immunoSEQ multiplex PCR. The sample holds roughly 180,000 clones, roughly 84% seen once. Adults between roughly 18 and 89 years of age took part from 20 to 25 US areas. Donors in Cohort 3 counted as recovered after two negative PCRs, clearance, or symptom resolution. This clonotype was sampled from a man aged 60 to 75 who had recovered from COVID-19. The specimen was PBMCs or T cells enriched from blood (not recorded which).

The CDR3 sequence is CATSRGGGGTGELFF. Here the CDR3 DNA reads TGTGCCACCAGCAGAGGGGGAGGAGGCACCGGGGAGCTGTTTTTT. This chain connects TRBV15 to TRBJ2-2; D may be TRBD2 (6 bases). The V and J ends lost 1 base and 4 bases respectively, with 10 bases between them. Germline CDR1 LNHNV, CDR2 YYDKDF (reference sequence). The CDR3 length is 15 residues.